This entry is about one T cell receptor (beta chain). TCRdb's table, derived via immunoSEQ multiplex PCR, lists solely in-frame clones and lacks some. The sample consists of 150,000 or so clones, about four fifths of them appearing once. The data stem from a study of blood T cell repertoires in COVID-19. CDR1 SGHDT and CDR2 YYEEEE come from the germline V gene. Trimming cost V 4 bases and J 5 bases, with 12 bases left between them. The CDR3 length is 14 residues. V and J are TRBV5-6 and TRBJ1-4; no firm D call. Input material: PBMCs or T cells enriched from blood (not recorded which). This sequence originates from a woman in her 50s in a cohort exposed to, infected with or recovered from COVID-19 (not recorded which). As DNA, the CDR3 is TGTGCCAGCAGCCTCCGAGGGATCAATGAAAAACTGTTTTTT. Translated: CASSLRGINEKLFF. Together with reference TRBV5-6 and TRBJ1-4, the CDR3 gives the full variable domain: DAGVTQSPTHLIKTRGQQVTLRCSPKSGHDTVSWYQQALGQGPQFIFQYYEEEERQRGNFPDRFSGHQFPNYSSELNVNALLLGDSALYLCASSLRGINEKLFFGSGTQLSVL.